A selection of T cell receptor beta chains follows, all from one sample in a study of T cells in Graves' hyperthyroidism and ophthalmopathy. MiXCR, applied by TCRdb to the multiplex PCR reads, yields one record per CDR3 protein. The top ten clones hold around an eighth of a sample with hundreds of thousands of distinct CDR3 sequences, around 13% of them seen once. Sequenced material: blood. These receptors came from a woman in her forties or fifties with Graves' ophthalmopathy. The CDR3 runs from the conserved cysteine through the conserved F or W. The D gene is left open where the match is weak. The listing skips clone size in some rows; elsewhere it reads once, few, many or a size class.

V gene	clone size	J gene	D gene	CDR3 DNA	CDR3 protein
TRBV6-1	many	TRBJ2-1	TRBD2	TGTGCCAGCAGCAACGGGAGGGCCATCGATGAGCAGTTCTTC	CASSNGRAIDEQFF
TRBV11-3	many	TRBJ2-5	-	TGTGCCAGCAGATTACAAGAGACCCAGTACTTC	CASRLQETQYF
TRBV6-1	many	TRBJ2-7	TRBD2	TGTGCCAGCAGTCCACAGGGACTAGCGGGTTTTAATTATGTCCTCTACGAGCAGTACTTC	CASSPQGLAGFNYVLYEQYF
TRBV6-2/TRBV6-3	-	TRBJ1-1	-	TGTGCCAGCAGCCCAGATTTTCACAGTGAAGCTTTCTTT	CASSPDFHSEAFF
TRBV12-3/TRBV12-4	many	TRBJ2-1	TRBD2	TGTGCCAGCAGGGCGGGGCTAGCGGAGGGCGATGAGCAGTTCTTC	CASRAGLAEGDEQFF
TRBV20-1	many	TRBJ2-1	-	TGCAGTGCTACGCCGACTAGCTCCTACAATGAGCAGTTCTTC	CSATPTSSYNEQFF
TRBV20-1	-	TRBJ2-2	-	TGCAGTGCTAGAATCACGGGACTGACGACCGGGGAGCTGTTTTTT	CSARITGLTTGELFF
TRBV4-2	-	TRBJ2-6	-	TGTGCCAGCAGCCAAGGTGATTCAGGGACTTACTCTGGGGCCAACGTCCTGACTTTC	CASSQGDSGTYSGANVLTF
TRBV12-3/TRBV12-4	many	TRBJ2-3	TRBD2	TGTGCCAGCAGTTTCTCTAGCGGGAGGGCCGCTACGCAGTATTTT	CASSFSSGRAATQYF
TRBV29-1	-	TRBJ2-5	TRBD2	TGCAGCGCCGTTGGGACTAGCGGGATTAAACAAGAGACCCAGTACTTC	CSAVGTSGIKQETQYF
TRBV6-2/TRBV6-3	many	TRBJ1-5	TRBD1	TGTGCCAGCAAACAGGGGGCCTTAGCAAATCAGCCCCAGCATTTT	CASKQGALANQPQHF
TRBV11-3	many	TRBJ2-7	-	TGTGCCAGCAGCTTAGCAAGGAGCTCCTACGAGCAGTACTTC	CASSLARSSYEQYF
TRBV20-1	many	TRBJ2-1	TRBD2	TGCAGTGCGAGTGGGACTAGCGGGAGGGTGGGCAATGAGCAGTTCTTC	CSASGTSGRVGNEQFF
TRBV20-1	-	TRBJ2-2	TRBD2	TGCAGTGCTAGAGAAGGTAGCGGGAGAAGTACCGGGGAGCTGTTTTTT	CSAREGSGRSTGELFF
TRBV27	-	TRBJ2-1	TRBD2	TGTGCCAGCGTCGGGACTAGCGGGAGAGTATTTGGCAATGAGCAGTTCTTC	CASVGTSGRVFGNEQFF
TRBV29-1	many	TRBJ2-3	-	TGCAGCGTTCTTGGTCCCACAGATACGCAGTATTTT	CSVLGPTDTQYF
TRBV28	-	TRBJ1-2	-	TGTGCCAGCAGTCTCCTACCGGGACGGCGGAGGACTGGCTACACCTTC	CASSLLPGRRRTGYTF
TRBV28	many	TRBJ2-3	-	TGTGCCAGCAGAGAAGACGGCATAGAGCCAGATACGCAGTATTTT	CASREDGIEPDTQYF
TRBV27	many	TRBJ1-5	TRBD1	TGTGCCAGCAGTCCCGACAGGGGAGTTCAGCCCCAGCATTTT	CASSPDRGVQPQHF
TRBV30	many	TRBJ1-5	-	TGTGCCGTGGAGGTGCGCAATCAGCCCCAGCATTTT	CAVEVRNQPQHF
TRBV5-6	-	TRBJ2-1	-	TGTGCCAGCAGCACACGACCGCGCCAGTACAATGAGCAGTTCTTC	CASSTRPRQYNEQFF
TRBV5-5	many	TRBJ2-7	TRBD2	TGTGCCAGCAGCAAAGAGCGGGAGGCTTCCTACGAGCAGTACTTC	CASSKEREASYEQYF
TRBV5-1	few	TRBJ1-5	-	TGCGCCAGCAGGGCGGGGGACAGCAATCAGCCCCAGCATTTT	CASRAGDSNQPQHF
TRBV7-3	-	TRBJ2-3	TRBD1	TGTGCCAGCAGCTTGTCGGGACAGGGGTCAGATACGCAGTATTTT	CASSLSGQGSDTQYF
TRBV24-1	-	TRBJ2-1	TRBD1	TGTGCCACCAGTGACCCACAGGGGCGACTGGGCCATGAGCAGTTCTTC	CATSDPQGRLGHEQFF
TRBV7-3	-	TRBJ2-1	TRBD2	TGTGCCAGCAGCTCCGGACTAGCGGGAGGGGAAAATGAGCAGTTCTTC	CASSSGLAGGENEQFF
TRBV6-1	-	TRBJ1-4	-	TGTGCCAGCAGGGCCGGGACATGGGATGAAAAACTGTTTTTT	CASRAGTWDEKLFF
TRBV24-1	few	TRBJ2-7	-	TGTGCCACCAGTGATCCTTCGTACAATGAGCAGTACTTC	CATSDPSYNEQYF
TRBV24-1	few	TRBJ2-1	-	TGTGCCACCAGTAAGGAAGGCGGTGATGAGCAGTTCTTC	CATSKEGGDEQFF
TRBV7-9	few	TRBJ1-5	-	TGTGCCAGCAGCCCTCAGGGGATCGGCAATCAGCCCCAGCATTTT	CASSPQGIGNQPQHF
TRBV7-2	many	TRBJ2-6	-	TGTGCCAGCAGCCCCAGACAGCCTGGAGGGTCTACCTCTGGGGCCAACGTCCTGACTTTC	CASSPRQPGGSTSGANVLTF
TRBV7-2	many	TRBJ2-1	-	TGTGCCAGCAGCTTAGAGATAGGGAGGACCTACAATGAGCAGTTCTTC	CASSLEIGRTYNEQFF
TRBV28	many	TRBJ2-5	TRBD2	TGTGCCAGCAGGCCCGGGGGGACGACTAGCGGGAAAGAGACCCAGTACTTC	CASRPGGTTSGKETQYF
TRBV5-8	-	TRBJ1-1	-	TGTGCCAGCAGCTTGGCGAGCCTTGAAGCTTTCTTT	CASSLASLEAFF
TRBV6-2/TRBV6-3	-	TRBJ2-7	-	TGTGCCAGCAGCGCGCTCCACGAGCAGTACTTC	CASSALHEQYF
TRBV18	many	TRBJ2-5	-	TGTGCCAGCTCACCTTTTCGGGAGACCCAGTACTTC	CASSPFRETQYF
TRBV28	many	TRBJ2-1	TRBD2	TGTGCCAGCAGTGCCTACAGCGGGAGCAATGAGCAGTTCTTC	CASSAYSGSNEQFF
TRBV14	few	TRBJ2-1	-	TGTGCCAGCAGCCAAGTCTGGGGAACGGAGCAGTCCTTC	CASSQVWGTEQSF
TRBV7-3	many	TRBJ2-2	TRBD1	TGTGCCAGCAGCTTAGAGGGACAGGGCTTCACCGGGGAGCTGTTTTTT	CASSLEGQGFTGELFF
TRBV11-2	many	TRBJ2-5	TRBD2	TGTGCCAGCAGCTTCGGGTCGGCGGGAGGGGAGACCCAGTACTTC	CASSFGSAGGETQYF